A selection of T cell receptor beta chains follows, all from one sample in a study of cytomegalovirus exposure and HLA in healthy donors. TCRdb's table, derived via immunoSEQ multiplex PCR, lists solely in-frame clones and lacks some. The sample yields about 94,000 clones, roughly four fifths seen once. The sample taken for sequencing was PBMCs. Every receptor here comes from a human donor in good health. The CDR3 runs from the conserved cysteine through the conserved F or W. D genes are given only for firm matches. The listing skips clone size in some rows; elsewhere it reads once, few, many or a size class.

cdr3_aa cdr3_nt j_call clone_size v_call d_call cdr3_length
CASSQDWAVAGIFYEQYF TGCGCCAGCAGCCAAGATTGGGCGGTAGCGGGAATATTCTACGAGCAGTACTTC TRBJ2-7 few TRBV4-3 TRBD2 18
CASSLTGGAGNEQFF TGTGCCAGCAGCTTGACGGGGGGCGCGGGCAATGAGCAGTTCTTC TRBJ2-1 once TRBV5-4 NA 15
CAWSLGDYGYTF TGTGCCTGGAGTTTAGGGGACTATGGCTACACCTTC TRBJ1-2 NA TRBV30 NA 12
CASSGYQVPANYGYTF TGTGCCAGCAGTGGATACCAGGTGCCCGCTAACTATGGCTACACCTTC TRBJ1-2 NA TRBV2 NA 16
CASSGDTMHSGNTIYF TGTGCCAGCAGCGGGGACACGATGCACTCTGGAAACACCATATATTTT TRBJ1-3 NA TRBV28 NA 16
CASSYLPGIETQYF TGTGCCAGCAGTTACCTACCAGGGATAGAGACCCAGTACTTC TRBJ2-5 NA TRBV6-5 NA 14
CASSPPRSDTQYF TGTGCCAGCAGCCCCCCGAGATCAGATACGCAGTATTTT TRBJ2-3 NA TRBV7-8 NA 13
CASSPLTQGRGSSYNEQFF TGTGCCAGCTCACCACTTACTCAGGGAAGGGGAAGCTCCTACAATGAGCAGTTCTTC TRBJ2-1 NA TRBV18 NA 19
CASSIGTGPGNTIYF TGTGCCAGTAGTATAGGGACAGGGCCTGGAAACACCATATATTTT TRBJ1-3 NA TRBV19 TRBD1 15
CAWDREAGGYTF TGTGCCTGGGACAGGGAAGCTGGTGGCTACACCTTC TRBJ1-2 NA TRBV30 TRBD1 12
CSVEASGPTYEQYF TGCAGCGTTGAGGCCAGCGGGCCTACCTACGAGCAGTACTTC TRBJ2-7 NA TRBV29-1 NA 14
CASSVGGTGAHEQYF TGTGCCAGCAGCGTAGGGGGGACAGGGGCCCACGAGCAGTACTTC TRBJ2-7 NA TRBV9 TRBD1 15
CASSQDRGKYNEQFF TGTGCCAGCAGCCAGGACAGGGGAAAATACAATGAGCAGTTCTTC TRBJ2-1 NA TRBV7-6 TRBD1 15
CASSRVAGERNEQFF TGTGCCAGCAGCCGAGTAGCGGGAGAAAGGAATGAGCAGTTCTTC TRBJ2-1 NA TRBV7-9 TRBD2 15
CASRPGQLYEQYF TGTGCCAGCAGACCGGGACAGCTTTACGAGCAGTACTTC TRBJ2-7 NA TRBV6-6 TRBD1 13
CASSLKREGDEQYF TGTGCCAGCAGCTTAAAGCGGGAGGGTGACGAGCAGTACTTC TRBJ2-7 NA TRBV7-2 TRBD2 14
CSAEFSLRQETQYF TGCAGCGCCGAATTTTCATTACGGCAAGAGACCCAGTACTTC TRBJ2-5 once TRBV29-1 NA 14
CASSSGTSFYEQYF TGTGCCAGCAGCTCCGGGACTAGCTTCTACGAGCAGTACTTC TRBJ2-7 NA TRBV7-8 TRBD2 14
CASSTYNLRQGDGYTF TGTGCCAGCAGTACATACAATTTGAGACAGGGTGATGGCTACACCTTC TRBJ1-2 NA TRBV25-1 TRBD1 16
CASSLAGGPYEQYF TGTGCCAGCAGCTTAGCAGGAGGGCCCTACGAGCAGTACTTC TRBJ2-7 NA TRBV7-8 NA 14
CASSSPGNTEAFF TGTGCCAGCAGCTCCCCCGGGAACACTGAAGCTTTCTTT TRBJ1-1 NA TRBV13 NA 13
CASSILVENTEAFF TGTGCCAGTAGTATTCTGGTAGAGAACACTGAAGCTTTCTTT TRBJ1-1 NA TRBV19 NA 14
CASSLGLLLNNNEQFF TGTGCCAGCAGTTTGGGACTACTCCTTAATAACAATGAGCAGTTCTTC TRBJ2-1 once TRBV27 TRBD2 16
CASSQGQGGRDTQYF TGTGCCAGCTCGCAAGGACAGGGGGGACGAGATACGCAGTATTTT TRBJ2-3 NA TRBV18 TRBD1 15
CASSPSTGRGETQYF TGTGCCAGCTCACCGTCCACAGGGAGGGGAGAGACCCAGTACTTC TRBJ2-5 NA TRBV18 NA 15
CASRSPGDKDGYTF TGTGCCAGCAGGTCCCCGGGGGATAAGGATGGCTACACCTTC TRBJ1-2 NA TRBV9 NA 14
CSPSANSGTGEYNTEAFF TGCAGCCCATCGGCTAACTCCGGGACAGGGGAATACAACACTGAAGCTTTCTTT TRBJ1-1 NA TRBV29-1 TRBD1 18
CASSRTGDQPQHF TGTGCCAGCAGTAGGACAGGGGATCAGCCCCAGCATTTT TRBJ1-5 few TRBV6-5 TRBD1 13
CASRGSGSYEQYF TGTGCCAGCAGGGGCTCAGGCTCCTACGAGCAGTACTTC TRBJ2-7 NA TRBV7-2 NA 13
CASSQTGWYGYTF TGTGCCAGCAGCCAGACAGGGTGGTATGGCTACACCTTC TRBJ1-2 NA TRBV14 TRBD1 13
CASASPTPGNYGYTF TGTGCCAGCGCATCCCCAACGCCGGGGAACTATGGCTACACCTTC TRBJ1-2 NA TRBV27 NA 15
CASSLVLTNNYGYTF TGTGCCAGCAGCTTAGTTCTCACAAATAACTATGGCTACACCTTC TRBJ1-2 NA TRBV11-2 NA 15
CSVEPSSGNTIYF TGCAGCGTTGAACCCAGCTCTGGAAACACCATATATTTT TRBJ1-3 NA TRBV29-1 NA 13
CASSEGGSPLSGANVLTF TGTGCCAGCAGTGAAGGGGGGAGCCCCCTATCTGGGGCCAACGTCCTGACTTTC TRBJ2-6 NA TRBV25-1 NA 18
CASSLRQSLSSGNTIYF TGTGCCAGCTCACTCCGACAGAGCCTCAGCTCTGGAAACACCATATATTTT TRBJ1-3 NA TRBV18 NA 17
CASSQGQGAYEQYF TGCGCCAGCAGCCAGGGGCAGGGGGCGTACGAGCAGTACTTC TRBJ2-7 NA TRBV4-1 TRBD1 14
CASSLVGGNGETQYF TGTGCCAGCAGCTTGGTAGGGGGAAACGGAGAGACCCAGTACTTC TRBJ2-5 NA TRBV5-6 NA 15
CASSIGQLNIQYF TGTGCCAGTAGTATAGGACAGCTAAACATTCAGTACTTC TRBJ2-4 NA TRBV19 NA 13
CASSLSGGGELFF TGTGCCAGCAGTTTATCGGGGGGCGGGGAGCTGTTTTTT TRBJ2-2 NA TRBV27 NA 13
CASSSQVNTEAFF TGTGCCAGCAGCTCACAGGTGAACACTGAAGCTTTCTTT TRBJ1-1 NA TRBV5-4 NA 13
CASSASGTGGGGRNSPFHF TGTGCCAGCAGCGCCTCCGGGACAGGGGGCGGTGGCCGAAATTCACCCTTCCACTTT TRBJ1-6 NA TRBV7-9 TRBD1 19